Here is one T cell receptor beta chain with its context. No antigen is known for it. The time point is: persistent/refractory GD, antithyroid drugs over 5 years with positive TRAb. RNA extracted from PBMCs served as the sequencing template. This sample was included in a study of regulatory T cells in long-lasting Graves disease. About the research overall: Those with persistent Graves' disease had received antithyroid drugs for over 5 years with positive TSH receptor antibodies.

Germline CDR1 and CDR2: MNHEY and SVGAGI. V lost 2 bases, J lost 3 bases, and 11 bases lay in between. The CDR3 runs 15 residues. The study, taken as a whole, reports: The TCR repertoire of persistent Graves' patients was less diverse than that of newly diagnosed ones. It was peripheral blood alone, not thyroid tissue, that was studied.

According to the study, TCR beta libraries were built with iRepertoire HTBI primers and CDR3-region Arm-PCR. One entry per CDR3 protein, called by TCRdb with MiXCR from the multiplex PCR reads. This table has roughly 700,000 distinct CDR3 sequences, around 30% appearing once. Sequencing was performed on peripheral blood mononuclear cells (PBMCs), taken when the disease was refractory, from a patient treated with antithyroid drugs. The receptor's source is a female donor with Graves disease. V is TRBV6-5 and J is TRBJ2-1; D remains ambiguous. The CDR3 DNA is TGTGCCAGCAGTTACCGTAGCCCCAGCTACAATGAGCAGTTCTTC. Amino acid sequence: CASSYRSPSYNEQFF.